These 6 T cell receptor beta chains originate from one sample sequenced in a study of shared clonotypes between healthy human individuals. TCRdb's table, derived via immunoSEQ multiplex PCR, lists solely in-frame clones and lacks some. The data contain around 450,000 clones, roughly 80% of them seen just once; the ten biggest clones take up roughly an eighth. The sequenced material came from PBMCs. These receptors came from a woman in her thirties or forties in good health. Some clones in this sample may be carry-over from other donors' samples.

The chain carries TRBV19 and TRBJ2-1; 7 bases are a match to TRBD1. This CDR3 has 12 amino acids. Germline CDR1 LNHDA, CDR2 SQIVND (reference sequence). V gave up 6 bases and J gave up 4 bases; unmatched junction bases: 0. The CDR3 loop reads CASRGQYNEQFF. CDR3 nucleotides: TGTGCCAGTAGGGGACAGTACAATGAGCAGTTCTTC.

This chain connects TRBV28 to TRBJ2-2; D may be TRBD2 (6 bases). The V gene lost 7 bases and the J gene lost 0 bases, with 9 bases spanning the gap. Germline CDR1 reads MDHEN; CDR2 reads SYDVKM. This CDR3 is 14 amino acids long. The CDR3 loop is CASIGGTNTGELFF. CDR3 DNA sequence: TGTGCCAGCATCGGCGGGACGAACACCGGGGAGCTGTTTTTT.

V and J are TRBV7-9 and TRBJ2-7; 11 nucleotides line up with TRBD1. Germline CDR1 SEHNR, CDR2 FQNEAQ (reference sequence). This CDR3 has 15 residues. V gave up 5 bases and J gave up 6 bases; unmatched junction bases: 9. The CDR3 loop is CASSPGQGVFFEQYF. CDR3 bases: TGTGCCAGCAGCCCGGGACAGGGGGTATTCTTCGAGCAGTACTTC.

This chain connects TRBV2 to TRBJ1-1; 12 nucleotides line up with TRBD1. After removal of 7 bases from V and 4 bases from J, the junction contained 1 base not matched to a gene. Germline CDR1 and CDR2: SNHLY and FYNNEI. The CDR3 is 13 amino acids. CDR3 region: CASMGQGATEAFF. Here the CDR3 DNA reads TGTGCCAGCATGGGACAGGGGGCCACTGAAGCTTTCTTT.

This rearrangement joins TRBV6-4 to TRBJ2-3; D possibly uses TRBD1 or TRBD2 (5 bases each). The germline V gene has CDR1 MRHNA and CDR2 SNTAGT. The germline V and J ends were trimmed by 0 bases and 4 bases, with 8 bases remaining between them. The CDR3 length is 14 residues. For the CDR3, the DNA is TGTGCCAGCAGTGACTCTTGGGGGTCAGATACGCAGTATTTT. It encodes CASSDSWGSDTQYF.

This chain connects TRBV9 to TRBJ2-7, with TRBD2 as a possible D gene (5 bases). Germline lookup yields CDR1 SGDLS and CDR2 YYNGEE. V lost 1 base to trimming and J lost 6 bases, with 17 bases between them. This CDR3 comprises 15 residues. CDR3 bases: TGTGCCAGCAGCGTACTCGGCGGGTCAGGAGGCGAGCAGTACTTC. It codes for CASSVLGGSGGEQYF.